Presented here are 7 T cell receptor beta chains from one specimen sequenced in a study of early stage breast cancer tumors listed by TCRdb under 2017. The library was produced with the immunoSEQ multiplex PCR assay. Entries here come from immuneACCESS through TCRdb and include only in-frame sequences with V and J called. Some clones fail to appear in such tables; in the studies checked, an unresolved V gene covers under half of the shortfall, and the cause of the remainder is unknown. Here the sample has around 78,000 clones; around 80% occur a single time. Roughly 3.5% of the sample rests with the top ten. The specimen was blood. Receptors originate from a person between 60 and 70 years old with breast cancer.

This clone was picked up one time. The V call is TRBV5-4, the J call TRBJ2-5; 7 nucleotides agree with TRBD2. Germline V gene data show CDR1 as SGHNT and CDR2 as YYREEE (reference sequence). The ends lost 4 bases at V and 9 bases at J; junction bases unmatched: 9. CDR3 size: 13 residues. CDR3 protein: CASSGTSAAAQYF. The DNA for the CDR3 is TGTGCCAGCAGCGGTACTAGCGCGGCGGCCCAGTACTTC.

This clone was seen a single time. This sequence joins TRBV10-3 and TRBJ2-5; D is tentatively TRBD1 or TRBD2 (5 bases each). The DNA end favors TRBJ2-7, so the J call may be wrong. The CDR3 consists of 14 residues. Germline V gene sequence: CDR1 ENHRY, CDR2 SYGVKD. As DNA, the CDR3 is TGTGCCATCAGTGCCGGGACGCCTACCTACGAGCAGTACTTC. This sequence encodes CAISAGTPTYEQYF.

The genes are TRBV4-1 and TRBJ2-2; perhaps D is TRBD1 or TRBD2 (6 bases each). CDR1 and CDR2 from the germline V gene are MGHRA and YSYEKL. The CDR3 covers 14 residues. With 5 bases removed from V and 4 bases from J, the gap between germline ends came to 11 bases. CDR3 DNA sequence: TGCGCCAGCAGCACCGGAGGGGGCACCGGGGAGCTGTTTTTT. This translates into CASSTGGGTGELFF.

The CDR3 reads CASSEVAGNYGYTF. In DNA form, the CDR3 reads TGTGCCAGCAGTGAAGTAGCAGGGAACTATGGCTACACCTTC. This rearrangement joins TRBV2 to TRBJ1-2; D is perhaps TRBD1 (5 bases). V lost 1 base and J lost 2, with 8 bases in between. The CDR3 loop spans 14 amino acids. The germline V gene encodes CDR1 SNHLY and CDR2 FYNNEI.

The V gene is TRBV28, the J gene TRBJ2-7; 8 positions agree with TRBD1. The CDR3 has 15 amino acids. V lost 3 bases to trimming and J lost 13 bases; unmatched junction nucleotides: 17. From germline, CDR1 is MDHEN and CDR2 SYDVKM. Written as DNA, the CDR3 is TGTGCCAGCAGTTTGGGGACTGACAGGGGACCCATTTCTTACTTC. Residues: CASSLGTDRGPISYF.

This clone was recorded a few times. The chain joins TRBV19 to TRBJ1-2, with D possibly matching TRBD1 (6 bases). The germline V gene encodes CDR1 LNHDA and CDR2 SQIVND (reference sequence). Deletions cut 2 bases from V and 2 bases from J, with 12 bases between. The CDR3 totals 15 residues. This CDR3 is CASSIIRGANYGYTF. DNA of the CDR3: TGTGCCAGTAGTATAATACGGGGGGCCAACTATGGCTACACCTTC. Complete variable domain (other parts from reference TRBV19 and TRBJ1-2): DGGITQSPKYLFRKEGQNVTLSCEQNLNHDAMYWYRQDPGQGLRLIYYSQIVNDFQKGDIAEGYSVSREKKESFPLTVTSAQKNPTAFYLCASSIIRGANYGYTFGSGTRLTVV.

The CDR3 loop reads CASRGWGFTDTQYF. The CDR3 DNA follows: TGTGCCAGTAGGGGGTGGGGGTTCACAGATACGCAGTATTTT. The chain couples TRBV19 to TRBJ2-3; D possibly matches TRBD1 or TRBD2 (5 bases each). The CDR3 is 14 residues long. The germline CDR1 and CDR2 sequences are LNHDA and SQIVND (reference sequence). Between the trimmed V and J ends, which lost 6 bases and 2 bases, there was a span of 12 bases. Drawing the rest from reference TRBV19 and TRBJ2-3, the complete variable domain is DGGITQSPKYLFRKEGQNVTLSCEQNLNHDAMYWYRQDPGQGLRLIYYSQIVNDFQKGDIAEGYSVSREKKESFPLTVTSAQKNPTAFYLCASRGWGFTDTQYFGPGTRLTVL.